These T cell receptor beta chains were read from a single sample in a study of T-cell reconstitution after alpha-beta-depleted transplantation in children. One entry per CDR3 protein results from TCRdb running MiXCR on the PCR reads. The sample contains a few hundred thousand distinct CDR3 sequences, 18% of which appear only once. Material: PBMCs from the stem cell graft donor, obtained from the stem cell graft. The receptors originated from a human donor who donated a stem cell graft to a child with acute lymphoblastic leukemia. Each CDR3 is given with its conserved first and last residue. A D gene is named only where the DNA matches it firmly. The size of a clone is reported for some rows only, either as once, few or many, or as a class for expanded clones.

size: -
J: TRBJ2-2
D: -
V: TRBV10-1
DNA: TGCGCCAGCAGTGACGGACCAGGGTTGGGGGAGCTGTTTTTT
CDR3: CASSDGPGLGELFF

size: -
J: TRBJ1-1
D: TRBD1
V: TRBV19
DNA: TGTGCCAGTAGTCCCCAGGGGGGGTTGCCTGAAGCTTTCTTT
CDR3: CASSPQGGLPEAFF

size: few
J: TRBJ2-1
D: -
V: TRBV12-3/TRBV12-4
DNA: TGTGCCAGCAGTTCCGGGACTGTAAACAATGAGCAGTTCTTC
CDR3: CASSSGTVNNEQFF

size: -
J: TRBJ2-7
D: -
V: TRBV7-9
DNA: TGTGCCAGCAGCTTTCTCACTTCTCTTTCCTACGAGCAGTACTTC
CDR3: CASSFLTSLSYEQYF

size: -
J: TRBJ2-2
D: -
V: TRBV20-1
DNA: TGCAGTGCTAGGACGACTAGGGAGAACACCGGGGAGCTGTTTTTT
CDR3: CSARTTRENTGELFF

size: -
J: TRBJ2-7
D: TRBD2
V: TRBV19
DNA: TGTGCCAGTAGTAGTCAAAGAGGGACTAGCGGGAGCTACGAGCAGTACTTC
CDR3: CASSSQRGTSGSYEQYF

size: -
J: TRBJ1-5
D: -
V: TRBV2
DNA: TGTGCCAGCAGTGTTGGCGGGGACGGGCCACCTAATCAGCCCCAGCATTTT
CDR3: CASSVGGDGPPNQPQHF

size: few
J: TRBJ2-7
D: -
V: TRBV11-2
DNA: TGTGCCAGCAGCCTCTCGGACAGTAAATACGAGCAGTACTTC
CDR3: CASSLSDSKYEQYF

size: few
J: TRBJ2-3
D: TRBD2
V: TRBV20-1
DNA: TGCAGTGCTAGAGAATTCTCCGGGAGGGTAGATACGCAGTATTTT
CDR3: CSAREFSGRVDTQYF

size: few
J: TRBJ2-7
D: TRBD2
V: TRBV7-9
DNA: TGTGCCAGCAGCGCTGATCGCGGGAGCTACGAGCAGTACTTC
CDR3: CASSADRGSYEQYF

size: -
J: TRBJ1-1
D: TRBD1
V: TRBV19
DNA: TGTGCCAGTAGTACGGGACAGGTGAACACTGAAGCTTTCTTT
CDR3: CASSTGQVNTEAFF

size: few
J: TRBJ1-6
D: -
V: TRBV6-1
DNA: TGTGCCAGCAGTAGGGGCCAGAGACCTAATTCACCCCTCCACTTT
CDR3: CASSRGQRPNSPLHF

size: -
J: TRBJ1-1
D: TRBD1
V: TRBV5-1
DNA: TGCGCCAGCAGCGTTGGACAGGGGGCGGACACTGAAGCTTTCTTT
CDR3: CASSVGQGADTEAFF

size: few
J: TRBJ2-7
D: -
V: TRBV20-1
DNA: TGCAGTGGGGACCGCAGCTACGAGCAGTACTTC
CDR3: CSGDRSYEQYF

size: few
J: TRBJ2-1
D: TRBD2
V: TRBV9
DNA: TGTGCCAGCAGCGTAGCGGGAGGGAACTACAATGAGCAGTTCTTC
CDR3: CASSVAGGNYNEQFF

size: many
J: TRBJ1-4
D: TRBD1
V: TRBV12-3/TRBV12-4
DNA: TGTGCCAGCAGCCGGGACAGGGGTGAAAAACTGTTTTTT
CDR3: CASSRDRGEKLFF

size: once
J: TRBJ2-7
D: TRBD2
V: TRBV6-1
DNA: TGTGCCAGCAGCCCAATCCTATCCGTGACTAGCGGGAGACCCTACGAGCAGTACTTC
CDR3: CASSPILSVTSGRPYEQYF

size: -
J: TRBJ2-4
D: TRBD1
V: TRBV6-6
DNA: TGTGCCAGCACCCTGACAGGGGTAAACAGTCAGTACTTC
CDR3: CASTLTGVNSQYF

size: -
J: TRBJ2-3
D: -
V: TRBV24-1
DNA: TGTGCCACCAGTGACCCAGGGTTCGCAGATACGCAGTATTTT
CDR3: CATSDPGFADTQYF

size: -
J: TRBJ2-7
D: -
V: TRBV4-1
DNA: TGCGCCAGCAGCCCCGGTTTTGGTGGATACGAGCAGTACTTC
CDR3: CASSPGFGGYEQYF

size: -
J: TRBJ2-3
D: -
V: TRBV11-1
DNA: TGTGCCAGCAGCCAATTCAGGGGAGCGGGAACGGGGACAGATACGCAGTATTTT
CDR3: CASSQFRGAGTGTDTQYF

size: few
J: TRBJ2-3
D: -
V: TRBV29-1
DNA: TGCAGCGTTGGAGGGGGGGATATTTCAGATACGCAGTATTTT
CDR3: CSVGGGDISDTQYF

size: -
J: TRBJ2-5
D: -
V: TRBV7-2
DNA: TGTGCCAGCAGCTCTTACAGCTACCAAGAGACCCAGTACTTC
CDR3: CASSSYSYQETQYF

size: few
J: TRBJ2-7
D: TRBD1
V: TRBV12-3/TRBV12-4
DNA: TGTGCCAGCAGTTACAGGGGGGTCTACGAGCAGTACTTC
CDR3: CASSYRGVYEQYF

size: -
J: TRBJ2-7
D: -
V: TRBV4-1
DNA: TGCGCCAGCAGCCCTGACTTGGGATTCTCCTACGAGCAGTACTTC
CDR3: CASSPDLGFSYEQYF

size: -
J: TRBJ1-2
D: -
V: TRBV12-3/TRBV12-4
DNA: TGTGCCAGCAGTTTACCCCCTAGCCCCGTCAACGGCTACACCTTC
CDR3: CASSLPPSPVNGYTF

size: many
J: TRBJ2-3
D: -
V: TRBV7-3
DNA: TGTGCCAGCAGCTCCCAAACAGATACGCAGTATTTT
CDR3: CASSSQTDTQYF

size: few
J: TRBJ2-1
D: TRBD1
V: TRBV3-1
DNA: TGTGCCAGCAGGGGACAGGGGGGCAATGAGCAGTTCTTC
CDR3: CASRGQGGNEQFF

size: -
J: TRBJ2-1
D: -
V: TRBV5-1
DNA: TGCGCCAGCAGCTTGGAAGGGCACCGAAGCTCCTACAATGAGCAGTTCTTC
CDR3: CASSLEGHRSSYNEQFF

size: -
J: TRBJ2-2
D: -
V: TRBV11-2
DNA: TGTGCCAGCAGCTTTGAAGGGATAAACACCGGGGAGCTGTTTTTT
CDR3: CASSFEGINTGELFF

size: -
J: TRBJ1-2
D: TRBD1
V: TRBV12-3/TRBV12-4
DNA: TGTGCCAGCAGTTCCGGGACAGAGGGCTACACCTTC
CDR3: CASSSGTEGYTF

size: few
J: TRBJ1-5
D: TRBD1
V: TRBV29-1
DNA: TGCAGCGTTGGTCCGACAGGGGCAGGTCAGCCCCAGCATTTT
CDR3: CSVGPTGAGQPQHF

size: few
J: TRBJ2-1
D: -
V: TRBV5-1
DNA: TGCGCCACAGGGGAAGGATCTTTTAGCTCCTACAATGAGCAGTTCTTC
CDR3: CATGEGSFSSYNEQFF

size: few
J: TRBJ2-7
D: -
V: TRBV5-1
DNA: TGCGCCAGCAGCCTTGGGATGTATTCCTACGAGCAGTACTTC
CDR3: CASSLGMYSYEQYF

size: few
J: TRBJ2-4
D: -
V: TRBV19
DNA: TGTGCCAGCACCTCTGGGGTTTATGACATTCAGTACTTC
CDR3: CASTSGVYDIQYF

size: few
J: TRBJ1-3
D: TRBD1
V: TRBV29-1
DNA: TGCAGCGTTGATTTGACAGGGGGCACTGGAAACACCATATATTTT
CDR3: CSVDLTGGTGNTIYF

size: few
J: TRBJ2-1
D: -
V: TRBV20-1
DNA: TGCAGTGCTAGGGAACTTAGTAGCGGCCCTTACAATGAGCAGTTCTTC
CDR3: CSARELSSGPYNEQFF

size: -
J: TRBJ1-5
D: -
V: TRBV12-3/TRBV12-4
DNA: TGTGCCAGCAGGGCTCCGGGCCCCGTATCGCCCCAGCATTTT
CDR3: CASRAPGPVSPQHF

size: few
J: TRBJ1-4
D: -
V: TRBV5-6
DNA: TGTGCCAGCAGCTTGGACAGGAACAATGAAAAACTGTTTTTT
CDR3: CASSLDRNNEKLFF

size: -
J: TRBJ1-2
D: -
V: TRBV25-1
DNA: TGTGCCAGCAGTGACCATGGCATCTTAAGGGTCTCTCGCTACACCTTC
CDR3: CASSDHGILRVSRYTF

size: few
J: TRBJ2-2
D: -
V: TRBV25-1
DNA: TGTGCCAGCAGTGACCCCGCGGCAGACATCAAGAACACCGGGGAGCTGTTTTTT
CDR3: CASSDPAADIKNTGELFF

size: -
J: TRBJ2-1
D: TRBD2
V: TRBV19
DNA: TGTGCCAGTAGTCGCACTCTTAGCGGGAGGTCCTACAATGAGCAGTTCTTC
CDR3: CASSRTLSGRSYNEQFF

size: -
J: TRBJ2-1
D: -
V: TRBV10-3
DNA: TGTGCCATCAGTGAGTCCGGAACGGGTGAGCAGTTCTTC
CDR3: CAISESGTGEQFF

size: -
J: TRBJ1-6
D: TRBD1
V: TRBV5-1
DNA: TGCGCCAGCAGCCCGGGATGGGACAGAGTTAATTCACCCCTCCACTTT
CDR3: CASSPGWDRVNSPLHF

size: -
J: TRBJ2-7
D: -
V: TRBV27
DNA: TGTGCCAGCAGTTTTTTATCCGGGCTCGCCTACGAGCAGTACTTC
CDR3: CASSFLSGLAYEQYF

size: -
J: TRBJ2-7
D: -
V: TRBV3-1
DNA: TGTGCCAGCAGCCAAGACCTGGGACTTTACGAGCAGTACTTC
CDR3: CASSQDLGLYEQYF

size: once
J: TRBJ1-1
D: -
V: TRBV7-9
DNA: TGTGCCAGCAGCTCTCCGGGGCCTACTGAAGCTTTCTTT
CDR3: CASSSPGPTEAFF

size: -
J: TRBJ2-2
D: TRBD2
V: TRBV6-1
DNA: TGTGCCAGCAGTAATCCGGGACTAGCGGGAGTACTCCAGGCCGGGGAGCTGTTTTTT
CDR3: CASSNPGLAGVLQAGELFF

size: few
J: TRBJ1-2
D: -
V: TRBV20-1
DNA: TGCAGTGCCGCCCCTGTGTATGGCTACACCTTC
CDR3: CSAAPVYGYTF

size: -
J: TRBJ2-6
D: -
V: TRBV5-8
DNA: TGTGCCAGCAGCTTGGGAATTGGGGCCAACGTCCTGACTTTC
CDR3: CASSLGIGANVLTF

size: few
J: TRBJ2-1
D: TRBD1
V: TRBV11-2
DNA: TGTGCCAGCAGCTTGGGGACAGGGGAAGGCGGCGGGAATGAGCAGTTCTTC
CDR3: CASSLGTGEGGGNEQFF